This is a list of T cell receptor beta chains from one sample in a study of blood T cell repertoires in COVID-19. Profiling relied on immunoSEQ multiplex PCR, and the TCRdb table lists in-frame clones only, not all of them. The data hold some 140,000 clones, with roughly 90% observed a single time. Source material: peripheral blood. These receptors all come from a man between 65 and 79 years old with active COVID-19. Each CDR3 is given with its conserved first and last residue. Each record gives: J gene, D gene, V gene, clone size, CDR3 DNA, CDR3 protein. A D gene is named only where the DNA matches it firmly. The listing skips clone size in some rows; elsewhere it reads once, few, many or a size class.

>TRBJ2-7|TRBD2|TRBV7-9|-
TGTGCCAGCAGCCGGGACTACGCCGAGCAGTACTTC
CASSRDYAEQYF
>TRBJ1-2|-|TRBV3-1/TRBV3-2|once
TGTGCCAGCAGCTTACGACAGGCACCTAACTATGGCTACACCTTC
CASSLRQAPNYGYTF
>TRBJ2-7|TRBD1|TRBV5-1|-
TGCGCCAGCAGCCCTACAGGGGGCTACGCTGGTGAGCAGTACTTC
CASSPTGGYAGEQYF
>TRBJ2-1|TRBD2|TRBV18|-
TGTGCCAGCTCACCACCCGGGACTAGCGGGAGATATGAGCAGTTCTTC
CASSPPGTSGRYEQFF
>TRBJ1-2|-|TRBV28|-
TGTGCCAGCGTAGCAGGGTCTTATGGCTACACCTTC
CASVAGSYGYTF
>TRBJ2-7|TRBD1|TRBV10-3|-
TGTGCCATCAGTGAGGGGACAGGGCGCTCCTACGAGCAGTACTTC
CAISEGTGRSYEQYF
>TRBJ2-2|-|TRBV24-1|-
TGTGCCACCAGTGGTCCGACAGTTACCGGGGAGCTGTTTTTT
CATSGPTVTGELFF
>TRBJ1-1|TRBD1|TRBV19|-
TGTGCCAGTAGTATTCGACAGGGAATGGGGAGCACTGAAGCTTTCTTT
CASSIRQGMGSTEAFF
>TRBJ2-2|TRBD2|TRBV19|-
TGTGCCAGTAGTCGGACTAGGTCCGGGGAGCTGTTTTTT
CASSRTRSGELFF
>TRBJ2-3|-|TRBV5-4|-
TGTGCCAGCAGCTTGGCTGCGACTCACACAGATACGCAGTATTTT
CASSLAATHTDTQYF
>TRBJ1-1|-|TRBV12-3/TRBV12-4|-
TGTGCCAGCAGCCGTGACACTGAAGCTTTCTTT
CASSRDTEAFF
>TRBJ1-2|-|TRBV29-1|once
TGCAGCGTTGGTGACAGATTTAACTATGGCTACACCTTC
CSVGDRFNYGYTF
>TRBJ1-5|-|TRBV27|few
TGTGCCAGCAGTCCGACAGGACCGAATCAGCCCCAGCATTTT
CASSPTGPNQPQHF
>TRBJ1-1|-|TRBV19|-
TGTGCCGGCAAGATGAACACTGAAGCTTTCTTT
CAGKMNTEAFF
>TRBJ1-5|TRBD1|TRBV27|once
TGTGCCAGCAGGATCCGGGACAGGGGCAATCAGCCCCAGCATTTT
CASRIRDRGNQPQHF
>TRBJ1-1|TRBD1|TRBV6-5|-
TGTGCCAGCAGTCGAAACAGGGGGCCGGGCACTGAAGCTTTCTTT
CASSRNRGPGTEAFF
>TRBJ1-3|-|TRBV7-8|few
TGTGCCAGCAGCTCAGGGCTACCCCTCTCTGGAAACACCATATATTTT
CASSSGLPLSGNTIYF
>TRBJ1-5|TRBD1|TRBV19|-
TGTGCCAGTAGTCTACAGGGGGGAGATCAGCCCCAGCATTTT
CASSLQGGDQPQHF
>TRBJ2-3|-|TRBV7-9|-
TGTGCCAGCAGCTCCCCGGGAGTGAGCACAGATACGCAGTATTTT
CASSSPGVSTDTQYF
>TRBJ1-1|-|TRBV28|once
TGTGCCAGCAGTGGTGTCGGGGGGAACACTGAAGCTTTCTTT
CASSGVGGNTEAFF
>TRBJ2-5|TRBD2|TRBV5-1|-
TGCGCCAGCAGCTTGGGGACTAGCGGCCAAGAGACCCAGTACTTC
CASSLGTSGQETQYF
>TRBJ1-1|-|TRBV28|-
TGTGCCAGCAGTCAAGGGGCCAGAGCTTTCTTT
CASSQGARAFF
>TRBJ2-1|-|TRBV7-9|-
TGTGCCAGCAGCCCTAGCGAATCCTACAATGAGCAGTTCTTC
CASSPSESYNEQFF
>TRBJ2-7|TRBD1|TRBV28|-
TGTGCCAGCAGTTCTGAAGGACAGGTAGTTTACGAGCAGTACTTC
CASSSEGQVVYEQYF
>TRBJ1-1|-|TRBV27|-
TGTGCCACCCGCAAGGGGCAGATGAACACTGAAGCTTTCTTT
CATRKGQMNTEAFF
>TRBJ2-3|-|TRBV6-6|-
TGTGCCAGCAGTTCCCTCCGCACAGATACGCAGTATTTT
CASSSLRTDTQYF
>TRBJ2-7|TRBD2|TRBV28|-
TGTGCCAGCAGCCCCCGGGGTAGCGGGAACTACGAGCAGTACTTC
CASSPRGSGNYEQYF
>TRBJ2-3|-|TRBV27|-
TGTGCCAGCAGGGCTAGCGCTGCAGATACGCAGTATTTT
CASRASAADTQYF
>TRBJ2-1|TRBD2|TRBV5-8|few
TGTGCCAGCCCGAGAGCGGGAGCGGGTTACAATGAGCAGTTCTTC
CASPRAGAGYNEQFF
>TRBJ2-5|TRBD2|TRBV9|-
TGTGCCAGCAGCGAGGGGACTAGCCAAGAGACCCAGTACTTC
CASSEGTSQETQYF
>TRBJ1-4|-|TRBV5-4|-
TGTGCCAGCAGCTCTGGAGCAACTAATGAAAAACTGTTTTTT
CASSSGATNEKLFF
>TRBJ1-6|TRBD1|TRBV7-2|-
TGTGCCAGCAGCTTAGAGGCAGGGGGACTTTCACCCCTCCACTTT
CASSLEAGGLSPLHF
>TRBJ1-6|-|TRBV18|-
TGTGCCAGCTCACCGGAGATAGATTATAATTCACCCCTCCACTTT
CASSPEIDYNSPLHF
>TRBJ2-1|TRBD1|TRBV19|-
TGTGCCAGTAGTCCCCGGGACAGGGGGAACAATGAGCAGTTCTTC
CASSPRDRGNNEQFF
>TRBJ2-5|TRBD2|TRBV19|-
TGTGCCAGTAGTAAGGCGGGGGGCGGAGAGACCCAGTACTTC
CASSKAGGGETQYF
>TRBJ2-4|TRBD1|TRBV7-9|-
TGTGCCAGCAGCCCAAGGGACAGGGAAAACATTCAGTACTTC
CASSPRDRENIQYF
>TRBJ1-3|TRBD1|TRBV28|-
TGTGCCAGCATCGGGACAGGGCCTGGAAACACCATATATTTT
CASIGTGPGNTIYF
>TRBJ2-7|TRBD2|TRBV27|-
TGTGCCAGCAGTTTGAAAGGGGCTAGCGGGGACTACGAGCAGTACTTC
CASSLKGASGDYEQYF
>TRBJ2-2|TRBD2|TRBV15|-
TGTGCCACCGAGATTACGACTAGCGCGAACACCGGGGAGCTGTTTTTT
CATEITTSANTGELFF
>TRBJ2-1|TRBD1|TRBV6-5|once
TGTGCCAGCAGAACAGAGGGGGCCCGGCACAATGAGCAGTTCTTC
CASRTEGARHNEQFF
>TRBJ2-7|-|TRBV9|-
TGTGCCAGCAGCGTAGCCGGGACATCGTCCTACGAGCAGTACTTC
CASSVAGTSSYEQYF
>TRBJ2-3|TRBD2|TRBV24-1|-
TGTGCCACCAGTGAGACGACCTCCGGGAGGTTTTCCACGCAGTATTTT
CATSETTSGRFSTQYF
>TRBJ1-4|TRBD1|TRBV28|-
TGTGCCAGCAGTTTAAACAGGGGGCTGGCTAATGAAAAACTGTTTTTT
CASSLNRGLANEKLFF
>TRBJ2-1|-|TRBV14|-
TGTGCCAGCAGCCGACAGAGCTACAATGAGCAGTTCTTC
CASSRQSYNEQFF
>TRBJ2-2|TRBD1|TRBV24-1|-
TGTGCCACCAGTGACCCTGGGGTCAGGGGGTACACCGGGGAGCTGTTTTTT
CATSDPGVRGYTGELFF
>TRBJ2-7|TRBD2|TRBV9|-
TGTGCCAGCAGCCCGTCCTCTAGCGGGAGGTTATACGAGCAGTACTTC
CASSPSSSGRLYEQYF
>TRBJ1-1|-|TRBV14|-
TGTGCCAGCAGCCAAGCCGGGATGAACACTGAAGCTTTCTTT
CASSQAGMNTEAFF
>TRBJ2-7|-|TRBV27|-
TGTGCCAGCAGTTTGTTACCTAGGCCGAGTTACGAGCAGTACTTC
CASSLLPRPSYEQYF
>TRBJ2-6|TRBD2|TRBV4-1|few
TGCGCCAGCAGCCAGGGGGTGGCGGGAGCGGTCGGGGCCAACGTCCTGACTTTC
CASSQGVAGAVGANVLTF
>TRBJ1-1|TRBD1|TRBV19|-
TGTGCCAGTAGTGGGGACAGTGAACGTAGCATCATGAACACTGAAGCTTTCTTT
CASSGDSERSIMNTEAFF
>TRBJ2-5|-|TRBV18|-
TGTGCCAGCTCACCACCCTGGAGGGGAGGAGAGACCCAGTACTTC
CASSPPWRGGETQYF